This TCR beta chain originates from a study of blood T cell repertoires in COVID-19. About the research overall: Sites in the United States, Italy and Spain provided acute and convalescent COVID-19 samples. Sources were T cells, B-cell-depleted T cells, or PBMCs; the material itself was cDNA or gDNA.

The germline CDR1 and CDR2 sequences are WSHSY and SAAADI. The V gene lost 3 bases and the J gene lost 4 bases, with 10 bases spanning the gap. This CDR3 comprises 13 residues. Original handling: For nucleated cells, counts were estimated from reference gene primer amplification. Here immunoSEQ multiplex PCR was the method, and the copy in TCRdb shows in-frame clones only, minus some. The V and J calls and the clone size are those of that table, but D and trimming were determined from the DNA. The sample includes about 110,000 clones, 60% to 80% seen only once; the top ten take less than 1%. The sample taken for sequencing was peripheral blood. This receptor was obtained from a human donor with acute or convalescent COVID-19. The donor label of this sample is uncertain. V gene TRBV10-2 combines with J gene TRBJ2-7; D might be TRBD2 (5 bases). CDR3 protein: CASSDEGIYEQYF. The CDR3 DNA reads TGCGCCAGCAGTGACGAGGGTATATACGAGCAGTACTTC.